The rows below give T cell receptor beta chains drawn from one sample of a study of T cells in tuberculosis. Assay used: immunoSEQ multiplex PCR; TCRdb lists only in-frame clones, some missing. The sample records approximately 60,000 clones, about 86% being singletons. The specimen was CD1b-GMM tetramer-negative cells sorted from PBMCs. All receptors come from an adult woman with latent tuberculosis. Both conserved end residues are part of each CDR3. Each record gives: clone size, V gene, J gene, D gene, CDR3 protein, CDR3 DNA. A D gene is named only where the DNA matches it firmly. Only part of the rows carry a size: once, few, many, or a class if the clone is expanded.

size: -; V: TRBV7-8; J: TRBJ1-3; D: -; CDR3: CASSAYRIRSGNTIYF; DNA: TGTGCCAGCAGCGCCTACAGGATCCGCTCTGGAAACACCATATATTTT
size: -; V: TRBV28; J: TRBJ1-2; D: -; CDR3: CASGSGITNYGYTF; DNA: TGTGCCAGCGGTTCAGGGATTACTAACTATGGCTACACCTTC
size: -; V: TRBV4-3; J: TRBJ1-3; D: TRBD1; CDR3: CASSPGTGNGNTIYF; DNA: TGCGCCAGCAGCCCCGGGACAGGGAATGGAAACACCATATATTTT
size: once; V: TRBV15; J: TRBJ2-5; D: TRBD2; CDR3: CATSREKGTSGGETQYF; DNA: TGTGCCACCAGCAGAGAAAAAGGGACTAGCGGAGGGGAGACCCAGTACTTC
size: -; V: TRBV2; J: TRBJ1-6; D: -; CDR3: CASRATSSDINF; DNA: TGTGCCAGCAGGGCTACCTCCTCGGACATTAACTTT
size: few; V: TRBV6-5; J: TRBJ2-5; D: -; CDR3: CASSYPGKGETQYF; DNA: TGTGCCAGCAGTTACCCGGGAAAGGGAGAGACCCAGTACTTC
size: -; V: TRBV5-3; J: TRBJ1-6; D: -; CDR3: CARTLCSPLHF; DNA: TGTGCCAGAACCCTTTGTTCACCCCTCCACTTT
size: -; V: TRBV2; J: TRBJ2-1; D: -; CDR3: CASTQSSYNEQFF; DNA: TGTGCCAGCACCCAGTCCTCCTACAATGAGCAGTTCTTC
size: -; V: TRBV2; J: TRBJ2-7; D: TRBD1; CDR3: CASSARQGAFDEQYF; DNA: TGTGCCAGCAGTGCCCGACAGGGGGCGTTCGACGAGCAGTACTTC
size: -; V: TRBV6-5; J: TRBJ1-4; D: TRBD1; CDR3: CASSPDRGRGEKLFF; DNA: TGTGCCAGCAGTCCCGACAGGGGGCGGGGGGAAAAACTGTTTTTT
size: -; V: TRBV6-5; J: TRBJ2-7; D: -; CDR3: CASSYGRGRDLEQYF; DNA: TGTGCCAGCAGTTACGGAAGGGGGCGGGACCTCGAGCAGTACTTC
size: -; V: TRBV9; J: TRBJ2-3; D: TRBD2; CDR3: CASSHGRPRTDTQYF; DNA: TGTGCCAGCAGTCACGGGAGGCCCCGCACAGATACGCAGTATTTT
size: -; V: TRBV28; J: TRBJ2-5; D: TRBD1; CDR3: CASSFGGPGGEQYF; DNA: TGTGCCAGCAGTTTTGGGGGCCCAGGGGGTGAGCAGTACTTC
size: few; V: TRBV2; J: TRBJ2-2; D: TRBD2; CDR3: CASRLRSPGLAGETGELFF; DNA: TGTGCCAGCCGTCTTCGTTCACCGGGACTAGCGGGAGAAACCGGGGAGCTGTTTTTT
size: -; V: TRBV2; J: TRBJ1-3; D: -; CDR3: CASSESKQGRNTIYF; DNA: TGTGCCAGCAGTGAATCTAAACAGGGTAGAAACACCATATATTTT
size: -; V: TRBV6-5; J: TRBJ1-6; D: -; CDR3: CASSYGTSDSPLHF; DNA: TGTGCCAGCAGCTACGGGACATCGGATTCACCCCTCCACTTT
size: -; V: TRBV19; J: TRBJ1-3; D: -; CDR3: CASRGDMGNTIYF; DNA: TGTGCCAGTAGGGGGGACATGGGAAACACCATATATTTT
size: -; V: TRBV9; J: TRBJ2-3; D: -; CDR3: CASSVSAGASTDTQYF; DNA: TGTGCCAGCAGCGTATCGGCGGGGGCCTCCACAGATACGCAGTATTTT
size: once; V: TRBV20-1; J: TRBJ2-5; D: TRBD2; CDR3: CSAMGGSPQYF; DNA: TGCAGTGCTATGGGGGGGAGTCCCCAGTACTTC
size: -; V: TRBV4-1; J: TRBJ1-1; D: -; CDR3: CASSQEGLNTEAFF; DNA: TGCGCCAGCAGCCAAGAGGGGCTGAACACTGAAGCTTTCTTT
size: -; V: TRBV18; J: TRBJ2-5; D: -; CDR3: CASSRQAISEETQYF; DNA: TGTGCCAGCTCCCGACAGGCCATTTCAGAAGAGACCCAGTACTTC
size: -; V: TRBV18; J: TRBJ1-2; D: TRBD1; CDR3: CASSPDRTGNGYTF; DNA: TGTGCCAGCTCACCGGATCGGACAGGGAATGGCTACACCTTC
size: -; V: TRBV6-1; J: TRBJ1-2; D: -; CDR3: CATQWGGPANYGYTF; DNA: TGTGCCACCCAGTGGGGGGGGCCAGCTAACTATGGCTACACCTTC
size: -; V: TRBV28; J: TRBJ1-6; D: -; CDR3: CASSLTAEFYNSPLHF; DNA: TGTGCCAGCAGTTTAACAGCTGAGTTTTATAATTCCCCCCTCCACTTT
size: -; V: TRBV10-3; J: TRBJ2-3; D: TRBD2; CDR3: CAIRSSTSGRADTQYF; DNA: TGTGCCATCAGAAGCTCCACTAGCGGGAGAGCAGATACGCAGTATTTT
size: -; V: TRBV9; J: TRBJ2-3; D: -; CDR3: CASSIGSYRTDTQYF; DNA: TGTGCCAGCAGCATCGGAAGTTACAGAACAGATACGCAGTATTTT
size: -; V: TRBV5-1; J: TRBJ2-7; D: -; CDR3: CASSLEKSSYEQYF; DNA: TGCGCCAGCAGCTTAGAGAAAAGCTCCTACGAGCAGTACTTC
size: -; V: TRBV19; J: TRBJ1-6; D: -; CDR3: CASSIRRGGRSPLHF; DNA: TGTGCCAGTAGTATCCGGCGGGGTGGGAGATCACCCCTCCACTTT
size: -; V: TRBV6-5; J: TRBJ1-4; D: -; CDR3: CASSYSPGTNEKLFF; DNA: TGTGCCAGCAGTTACTCGCCGGGAACTAATGAAAAACTGTTTTTT
size: -; V: TRBV15; J: TRBJ2-3; D: -; CDR3: CATSRELGGGGTDTQYF; DNA: TGTGCCACCAGCAGAGAATTAGGGGGGGGCGGTACAGATACGCAGTATTTT
size: -; V: TRBV18; J: TRBJ2-5; D: -; CDR3: CASSTRDGLRFTQYF; DNA: TGTGCCAGCTCGACCCGTGACGGGTTGAGGTTTACCCAGTACTTC
size: -; V: TRBV6-1; J: TRBJ2-5; D: TRBD2; CDR3: CASSESSGGFQETQYF; DNA: TGTGCCAGCAGTGAAAGTAGCGGGGGCTTCCAAGAGACCCAGTACTTC
size: -; V: TRBV7-9; J: TRBJ1-1; D: TRBD1; CDR3: CASSSGQSRNTEAFF; DNA: TGTGCCAGCAGCTCGGGACAGTCTAGGAACACTGAAGCTTTCTTT
size: -; V: TRBV2; J: TRBJ1-5; D: -; CDR3: CASSDKGRNQPQHF; DNA: TGTGCCAGCAGTGACAAAGGGAGAAATCAGCCCCAGCATTTT
size: -; V: TRBV6-5; J: TRBJ2-2; D: -; CDR3: CASSYDRNTGELFF; DNA: TGTGCCAGCAGTTACGACAGGAACACCGGGGAGCTGTTTTTT
size: -; V: TRBV19; J: TRBJ2-2; D: TRBD2; CDR3: CATNSGLAGAGGELFF; DNA: TGTGCCACCAATTCCGGACTAGCGGGAGCGGGCGGGGAGCTGTTTTTT
size: few; V: TRBV6-4; J: TRBJ2-1; D: TRBD2; CDR3: CASSPLAGSVQFF; DNA: TGTGCCAGCAGTCCTTTAGCGGGAAGCGTGCAGTTCTTC
size: -; V: TRBV29-1; J: TRBJ1-4; D: -; CDR3: CSVESGGKLFF; DNA: TGCAGCGTTGAATCCGGAGGAAAACTGTTTTTT
size: -; V: TRBV7-6; J: TRBJ1-1; D: TRBD1; CDR3: CASSLGTGRESEAFF; DNA: TGTGCCAGCAGCTTAGGGACAGGAAGGGAGAGTGAAGCTTTCTTT
size: -; V: TRBV7-9; J: TRBJ1-1; D: -; CDR3: CASSPSRVTEAFF; DNA: TGTGCCAGCAGCCCCTCGAGGGTAACTGAAGCTTTCTTT
size: -; V: TRBV5-1; J: TRBJ1-4; D: -; CDR3: CASSPGGGRALNEKLFF; DNA: TGCGCCAGCAGCCCGGGGGGGGGCAGGGCGTTAAATGAAAAACTGTTTTTT
size: once; V: TRBV19; J: TRBJ2-1; D: TRBD1; CDR3: CASNGGQVYNEQFF; DNA: TGTGCCAGTAACGGGGGACAGGTCTACAATGAGCAGTTCTTC